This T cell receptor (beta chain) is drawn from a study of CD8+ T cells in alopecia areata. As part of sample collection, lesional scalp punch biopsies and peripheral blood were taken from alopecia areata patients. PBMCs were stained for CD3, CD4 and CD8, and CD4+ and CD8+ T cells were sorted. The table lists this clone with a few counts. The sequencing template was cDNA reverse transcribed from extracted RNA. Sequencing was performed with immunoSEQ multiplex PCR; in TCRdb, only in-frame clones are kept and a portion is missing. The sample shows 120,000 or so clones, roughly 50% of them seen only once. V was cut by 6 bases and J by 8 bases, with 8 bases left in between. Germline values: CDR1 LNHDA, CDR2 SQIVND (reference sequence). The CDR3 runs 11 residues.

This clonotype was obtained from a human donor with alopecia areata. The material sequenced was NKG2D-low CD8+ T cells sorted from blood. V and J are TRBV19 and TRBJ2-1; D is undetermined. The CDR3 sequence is CASSFWDEQFF. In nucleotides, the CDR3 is TGTGCCAGTAGCTTTTGGGATGAGCAGTTCTTC.